The present TCR beta chain was sequenced within a study of cytomegalovirus exposure and HLA in healthy donors. Study-level findings and limits: Reports indicated that the classifier achieved high specificity and sensitivity in diagnosing cytomegalovirus status.

The study ran its PCR with 60 Vbeta and 13 Jbeta primers. TCRdb keeps only in-frame clones here, not all; method: immunoSEQ multiplex PCR. This sample has about 180,000 clones; 76% occur once, and the top ten carry around 1.5%. Notes on this clone: The antigen remains undetermined.

The sequence was obtained from a man younger than 35 in good health and CMV-seronegative. The specimen sequenced was PBMCs.

The CDR3 DNA is TGTGCCAGTACTCGCCCGCCGGGAGGGACTATCCAAGAGACCCAGTACTTC. It codes for CASTRPPGGTIQETQYF. V is TRBV28 and J is TRBJ2-5, with TRBD2 matching 8 bases. The CDR3 length is 17 residues. Germline lookup yields CDR1 MDHEN and CDR2 SYDVKM. Unmatched junction bases numbered 16, after V lost 9 bases and J lost 1 base.